Sequencing of this T cell receptor (beta chain) was carried out in a study of cytomegalovirus exposure and HLA in healthy donors. TCRdb keeps only in-frame clones here, not all; method: immunoSEQ multiplex PCR. Of about 200,000 clones listed, around nine tenths are singletons. Per germline, CDR1 PRHDT and CDR2 FYEKMQ (reference sequence). Deletions cut 5 bases from V and 4 bases from J, with 17 bases between. The CDR3 extends over 15 amino acids. Donors came from a validation cohort of over a hundred subjects, distinct from the first 666-subject cohort. The rearrangement joins TRBV13 to TRBJ2-5, with D possibly being TRBD1 (8 bases). The sequenced material came from PBMCs. This TCR was sampled from a young woman in good health and CMV-seropositive. The CDR3 is CASSPGGQERETQYF. Written as DNA, the CDR3 is TGTGCCAGCAGCCCGGGGGGACAGGAACGAGAGACCCAGTACTTC.